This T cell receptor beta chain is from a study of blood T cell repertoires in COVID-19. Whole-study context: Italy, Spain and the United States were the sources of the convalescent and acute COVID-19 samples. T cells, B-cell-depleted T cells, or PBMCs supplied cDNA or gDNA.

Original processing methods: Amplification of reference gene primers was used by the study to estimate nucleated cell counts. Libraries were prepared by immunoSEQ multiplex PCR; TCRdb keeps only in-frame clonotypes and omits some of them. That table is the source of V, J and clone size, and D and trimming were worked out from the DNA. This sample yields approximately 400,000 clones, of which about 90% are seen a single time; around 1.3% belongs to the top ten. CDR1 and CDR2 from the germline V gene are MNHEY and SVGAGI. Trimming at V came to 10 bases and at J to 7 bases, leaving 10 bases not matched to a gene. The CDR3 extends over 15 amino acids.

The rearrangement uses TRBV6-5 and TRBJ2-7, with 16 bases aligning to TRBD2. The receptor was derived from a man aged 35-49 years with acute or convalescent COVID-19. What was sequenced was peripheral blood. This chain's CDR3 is CATTPGTSGRAEQYF. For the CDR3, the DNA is TGTGCCACCACACCGGGGACTAGCGGGAGGGCTGAGCAGTACTTC.